This TCR beta chain was recorded in a study of blood T cells in healthy people across ages. Study results and caveats: As age increased, TCR beta diversity per million T cells fell in a roughly linear fashion.

Germline assignment: CDR1 LGHNA and CDR2 YSLEER. The V end was cut by 0 bases, the J end by 4 bases, with 10 bases between. The CDR3 is 16 amino acids. Alongside a J-beta primer mix, a sample-barcoded 5' primer served in a second PCR lasting roughly 7 to 11 cycles. The template-switch adaptor, which had 12 random nucleotides, put a tag on each cDNA molecule. One entry per CDR3 protein, called by TCRdb with MiXCR from the 5' RACE reads. The repertoire holds some 940,000 distinct CDR3 sequences, with around 29% as singletons. This clonotype was observed at least ten times. The target antigen is unknown. The same data also went into a second study, on T cells of mothers and their children.

The receptor comes from a woman aged 40-49 years in good health. This rearrangement joins TRBV4-3 to TRBJ2-6; D is unclear. Sequencing used blood. CDR3 sequence: CASSQDYSRGANVLTF. In DNA, the CDR3 is TGCGCCAGCAGCCAAGATTATAGCAGGGGGGCCAACGTCCTGACTTTC.